This record looks at one T cell receptor beta chain sequence and its context. It lacks a known antigen. Base qualities are not at hand, and no much larger clone is one base apart. Relative to germline, V is 4 bases shorter and J is 4 bases shorter, with 13 bases between their ends. From the cysteine through the phenylalanine, the CDR3 covers 14 amino acids. This entry keeps only the CDR3 DNA: 42 bases, framed from base 1. The germline V gene yields MGHDK for CDR1 and SYGVNS for CDR2. This record belongs to a study of beta chain features in type 1 diabetes (dated 2018 in TCRdb). A note on the overall study: Mean age, gender distribution, total cell number and subset yield did not differ between patients and healthy donors. A total of approximately 100,000,000 sorted cells were examined across all samples, and the number of cells per subset was strongly correlated with RNA yield. In the study, recently diagnosed type 1 diabetes patients and matched healthy donors were compared on the TCRB repertoires of their sorted circulating CD4+ T cell subsets. Whereas all 30 or so donors provided naive and central memory subsets, regulatory and stem cell-like memory subsets were isolated from just 8 patients and roughly 8 healthy donors.

Broad study findings and their caveats: At VDJ recombination sites, type 1 diabetes patients had fewer insertions and more deleted nucleotides, which implies abnormalities in thymic rearrangement. Naive, central memory and regulatory TCRB repertoires appeared to be more similar among patients than among healthy donors. In all four CD4+ subsets, TCRB CDR3 length was moderately but significantly shorter in type 1 diabetes patients. Shorter templates might be favored by PCR, yet because patient and control samples were amplified and corrected together, any such skew would affect both groups equally. Sequencing cDNA rather than genomic DNA could over-represent highly expressing activated cells, although activation and CD3 levels did not differ between groups. Only small numbers of individuals were included in the HLA sub-analyses, which left unresolved whether HLA type had any influence on TCRB rearrangement.

The High Capacity cDNA Reverse Transcription Kit was used to reverse transcribe all of the isolated RNA, meaning that expressed TCRB transcripts were what got sequenced. Deep immunoSEQ sequencing was performed on naive, central memory and regulatory T cell samples, with an average of roughly 3.3 million total reads per sample. After sorted cells were lysed in RLT buffer, RNA was extracted with DNase-treated RNeasy Micro or Mini kits, with the choice depending on cell number. To prevent cross-contamination, every cell subset was processed on its own, while patient and healthy donor samples were processed together. The immunoSEQ multiplex PCR was used to amplify TCRB sequences from cDNA, yielding 87-bp fragments that span the CDR3 region. Amplicons were sequenced on the Illumina HiSeq platform. The original methods were these. Synthetic template baselines were used to correct PCR bias computationally, reads within Hamming distance 2 were collapsed together, and singletons that could not be merged were discarded. Reads were aligned to IMGT to assign V, D and J genes, CDR3 length, and insertions or deletions at six rearrangement sites. Within each subset, clonotype counts were normalized to sorted cell number, after which true diversity and Gini coefficients were computed with the tcR R package. Repertoire sharing was quantified using the overlap coefficient calculated on TCRB nucleotide sequences. In its TCRdb copy, this immuneACCESS table keeps in-frame sequences only and misses some clones. Where compared with another copy, unresolved V genes explain less than half of these, and the others have no known cause. V and J calls and clone size come straight from that table; D and trimming were deduced from the DNA. This sample has a few hundred thousand clones in its table, and 25% to 30% of those were observed once. 4% of the sample comes from the top ten.

From each donor, a single peripheral blood sample of 100 to 150 mL on average was drawn into heparinised tubes. A BD FACSAria II and a panel including CD45RO, CCR7, CD25, CD127, CD95 and CD27 were used to sort naive, central memory, regulatory and stem cell-like memory CD4+ T cells. All sorted populations exceeded 95% purity. PBMCs were isolated immediately by Lymphoprep density gradient centrifugation and stained directly without culture. So that batch effects would be minimized, each experiment stained and sorted samples in pairs, pairing one healthy donor with one patient. The receptor was derived from a man aged 25 to 40 in good health. Sequenced sample: central memory CD4+ T cells from blood. The chain is encoded by TRBV25-1 joined to TRBJ1-1; TRBD1 is perhaps the D gene, given 5 matching bases. The encoded CDR3 is CASSAPGPTTEAFF. The nucleotide sequence reads TGTGCCAGCAGTGCCCCGGGGCCGACCACTGAAGCTTTCTTT.